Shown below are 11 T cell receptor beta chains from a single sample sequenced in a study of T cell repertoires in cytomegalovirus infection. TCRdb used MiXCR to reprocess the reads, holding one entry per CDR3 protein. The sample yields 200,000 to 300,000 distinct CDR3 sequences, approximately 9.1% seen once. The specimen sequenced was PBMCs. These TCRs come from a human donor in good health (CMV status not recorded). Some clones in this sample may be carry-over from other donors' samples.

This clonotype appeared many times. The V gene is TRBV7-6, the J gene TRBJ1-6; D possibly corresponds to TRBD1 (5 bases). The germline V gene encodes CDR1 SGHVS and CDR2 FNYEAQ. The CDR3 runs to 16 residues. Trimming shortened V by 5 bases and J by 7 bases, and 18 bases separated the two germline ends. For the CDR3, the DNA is TGTGCCAGCAGCCCGCGAAGGGGAGATTCGAATTCACCCCTCCACTTT. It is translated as CASSPRRGDSNSPLHF. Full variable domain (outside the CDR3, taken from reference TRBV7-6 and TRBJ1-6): GAGVSQSPRYKVTKRGQDVALRCDPISGHVSLYWYRQALGQGPEFLTYFNYEAQQDKSGLPNDRFSAERPEGSISTLTIQRTEQRDSAMYRCASSPRRGDSNSPLHFGNGTRLTVT.

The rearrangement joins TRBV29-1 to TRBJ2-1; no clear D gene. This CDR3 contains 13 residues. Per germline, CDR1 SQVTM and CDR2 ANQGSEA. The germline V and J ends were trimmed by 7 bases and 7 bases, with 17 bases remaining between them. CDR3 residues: CSAWGLDRNEQFF. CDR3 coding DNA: TGCAGCGCCTGGGGATTAGATAGAAATGAGCAGTTCTTC.

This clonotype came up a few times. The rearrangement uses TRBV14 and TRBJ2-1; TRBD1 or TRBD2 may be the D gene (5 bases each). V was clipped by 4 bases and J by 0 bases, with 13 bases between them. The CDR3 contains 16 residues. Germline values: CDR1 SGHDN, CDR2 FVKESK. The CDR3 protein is CASSPGRGASYNEQFF. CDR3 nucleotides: TGTGCCAGCAGCCCAGGACGGGGCGCCTCCTACAATGAGCAGTTCTTC.

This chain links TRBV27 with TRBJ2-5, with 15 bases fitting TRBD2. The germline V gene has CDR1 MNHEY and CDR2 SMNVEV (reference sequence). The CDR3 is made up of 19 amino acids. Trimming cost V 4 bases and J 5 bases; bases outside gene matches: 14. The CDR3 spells CASSSQFPGLAGGVETQYF. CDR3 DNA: TGTGCCAGCAGTTCCCAGTTCCCGGGACTAGCGGGGGGAGTCGAGACCCAGTACTTC.

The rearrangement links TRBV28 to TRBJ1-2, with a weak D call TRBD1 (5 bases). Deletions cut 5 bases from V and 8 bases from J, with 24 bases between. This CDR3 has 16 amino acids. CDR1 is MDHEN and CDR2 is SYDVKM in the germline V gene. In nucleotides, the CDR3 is TGTGCCAGCAGTATCTCCGGCGGCCGAACGGGGGGAGGCTACACCTTC. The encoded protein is CASSISGGRTGGGYTF.

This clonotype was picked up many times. The CDR3 spells CASSDSGFEAFF. In DNA, the CDR3 is TGTGCCAGCAGTGACAGTGGGTTTGAAGCTTTCTTT. The chain couples TRBV25-1 to TRBJ1-1, with D unclear. The CDR3 has 12 residues. CDR1 is MGHDK, CDR2 SYGVNS, per germline. Trimming cost V 3 bases and J 7 bases, with 9 bases left between them.

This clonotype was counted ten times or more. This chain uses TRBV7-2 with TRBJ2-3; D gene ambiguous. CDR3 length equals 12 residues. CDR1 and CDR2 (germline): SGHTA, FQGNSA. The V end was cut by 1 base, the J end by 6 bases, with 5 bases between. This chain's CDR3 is CASSLGRDTQYF. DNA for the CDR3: TGTGCCAGCAGCTTAGGAAGGGATACGCAGTATTTT.

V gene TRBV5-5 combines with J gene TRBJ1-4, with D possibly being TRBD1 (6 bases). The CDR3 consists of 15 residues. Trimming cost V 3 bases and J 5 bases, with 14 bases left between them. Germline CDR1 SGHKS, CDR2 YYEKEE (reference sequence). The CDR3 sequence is CASSWGDRNNEKLFF. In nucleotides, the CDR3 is TGTGCCAGCAGCTGGGGAGACAGGAACAATGAAAAACTGTTTTTT.

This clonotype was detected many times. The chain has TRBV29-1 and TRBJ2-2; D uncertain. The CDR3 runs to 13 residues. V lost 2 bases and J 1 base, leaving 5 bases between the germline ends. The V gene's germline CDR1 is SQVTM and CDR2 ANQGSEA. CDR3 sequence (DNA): TGCAGCGTTGAACAAGGGAACACCGGGGAGCTGTTTTTT. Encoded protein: CSVEQGNTGELFF.

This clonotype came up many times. CDR3 sequence: CSARDRGTRPQHF. DNA for the CDR3: TGCAGTGCTAGAGATCGGGGGACTAGGCCCCAGCATTTT. This chain joins TRBV20-1 and TRBJ1-5; the D gene is possibly TRBD1 (5 bases). This CDR3 has 13 residues. Germline CDR1 and CDR2: DFQATT and SNEGSKA (reference sequence). The germline V and J ends were trimmed by 0 bases and 9 bases, with 12 bases remaining between them.

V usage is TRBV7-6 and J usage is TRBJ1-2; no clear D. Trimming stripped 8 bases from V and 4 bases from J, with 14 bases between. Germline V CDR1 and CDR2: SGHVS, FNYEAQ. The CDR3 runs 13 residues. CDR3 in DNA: TGTGCCAGCTCCGGGTCGGCTCCCTATGGCTACACCTTC. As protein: CASSGSAPYGYTF.